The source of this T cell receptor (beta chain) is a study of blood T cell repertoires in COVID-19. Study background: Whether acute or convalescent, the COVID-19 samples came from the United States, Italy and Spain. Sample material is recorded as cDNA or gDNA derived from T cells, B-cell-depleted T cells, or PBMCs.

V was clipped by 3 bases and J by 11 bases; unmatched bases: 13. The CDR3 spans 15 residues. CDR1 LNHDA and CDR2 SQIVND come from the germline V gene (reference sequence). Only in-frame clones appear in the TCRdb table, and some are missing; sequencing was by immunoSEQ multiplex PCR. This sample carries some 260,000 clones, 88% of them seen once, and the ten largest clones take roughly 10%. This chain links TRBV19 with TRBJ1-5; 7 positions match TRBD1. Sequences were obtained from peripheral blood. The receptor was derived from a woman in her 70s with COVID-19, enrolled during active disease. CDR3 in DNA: TGTGCCAGTAGTATCTCTGGGCCCCAGGGGGAAGCCCAGCATTTT. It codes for CASSISGPQGEAQHF.